The clone carrying this T cell receptor (beta chain) was seen only a few times. Its antigen is undetermined. The data stem from a study of blood T cells in healthy people across ages. General observations from the study: Unknown CMV status may confound age-related changes in expanded clones. Estimates drawn from one million T cells were deemed to understate diversity.

Primed by a sample-barcoded 5' primer and a J-beta primer mix, a second PCR proceeded for roughly 6 to 12 cycles. TCRdb reprocessed the 5' RACE reads with MiXCR, giving one entry per CDR3 protein. The sample holds 1,800,000 or so distinct CDR3 sequences, more than 35% seen once. The authors extracted at least 6 micrograms of total RNA per sample. V dropped 1 base and J dropped 1 base, with 10 bases sitting between them. This CDR3 is built from 15 residues. Germline V gives CDR1 SGHTA, CDR2 FQGNSA. The receptor's source is a human donor in good health. Sequencing was done on a sample of blood. The chain is built from TRBV7-2 and TRBJ2-5; D gene unclear. Here the CDR3 reads CASSLDPRVQETQYF. The CDR3 DNA reads as TGTGCCAGCAGCTTAGATCCAAGGGTCCAAGAGACCCAGTACTTC.